This note documents a single T cell receptor beta chain sequence. The CDR3 has 14 amino acids. J was trimmed by 12 bases and V by 1 base; bases with no gene match: 7. The V gene's germline CDR1 is SEHNR and CDR2 FQNEAQ (reference sequence). The entry originates in a study of blood T cell repertoires in COVID-19. Looking at the study overall: Samples of COVID-19 (acute and convalescent) were obtained from the United States, Italy and Spain. Nucleic acid was either cDNA or gDNA, and it came from T cells, B-cell-depleted T cells, or PBMCs.

Original handling: The authors estimated nucleated cell counts from reference gene primer amplification. Assay used: immunoSEQ multiplex PCR; TCRdb lists only in-frame clones, some missing. V, J and clone size derive from that table, while D and trimming were established from the DNA sequence. Of about 61,000 clones listed, around 73% are singletons. Sequences were obtained from peripheral blood. The receptor was isolated from a man older than 75 with active or convalescent COVID-19. The V gene is TRBV7-9, the J gene TRBJ2-1, with 9 bases aligning to TRBD2. The CDR3 DNA sequence: TGTGCCAGCAGCTTAGATGCTAGCGGGATGGTGCAGTTCTTC. Encoded protein: CASSLDASGMVQFF.